This T cell receptor (beta chain) was profiled in a study of cytomegalovirus exposure and HLA in healthy donors. Germline CDR1 is GTSNPN and CDR2 is SVGIG (reference sequence). Trimming removed 2 bases from V and 0 bases from J; junction bases left unmatched: 13. The CDR3 is 18 residues long. The study ran its PCR with 60 Vbeta and 13 Jbeta primers. The method was immunoSEQ multiplex PCR; TCRdb's version includes in-frame clones alone and lacks a portion of them. The sample has 150,000 or so clones, around 77% seen once. The sample was PBMCs. The V gene is TRBV30, the J gene TRBJ2-1, with 7 bases fitting TRBD2. This TCR was recovered from a woman aged 45-65 years in good health and CMV-seropositive. For the CDR3, the DNA is TGTGCCTGGAGTTCTTCGCGTGGTAGCGGGTTCTCCTACAATGAGCAGTTCTTC. Protein product: CAWSSSRGSGFSYNEQFF.